This TCR beta chain was identified in a study of tumor and adjacent non-tumor tissue in lung cancer. Overall study results and limits: Tumor repertoires had a smaller top 100 clone share than normal lung. Patients with more diverse tumor TCRs had worse survival. Compared with tumor, normal lung showed significantly lower TCR diversity.

This clonotype showed up just once. The antigen remains unidentified. Germline is not matched at one junction end, which may reflect a read error. The library came from three nested PCR rounds adapted from ARM-PCR protocols. From the multiplex PCR reads, TCRdb called clonotypes with MiXCR, one entry per CDR3 protein. Of under 150,000 distinct CDR3 sequences listed, approximately 70% are singletons. RNA was extracted from bulk tissue without any cell sorting. The sequencing input was lung tumor tissue. The source is a man aged 60-69 years with small cell lung cancer.

This chain's CDR3 is CSAVDPKNIQYF. The CDR3, as DNA: TGCAGTGCCGTGGACCCCAAAAACATTCAGTATTTC. The chain has TRBV20-1 and TRBJ2-4; D unclear. Germline loops: CDR1 DFQATT, CDR2 SNEGSKA (reference sequence). The CDR3 spans 12 residues.